This entry lists 29 T cell receptor beta chains sequenced from one sample in a study of T cells after yellow fever vaccination. TCRdb passed the 5' RACE reads through MiXCR, listing each CDR3 protein once. In the table there are around 610,000 distinct CDR3 sequences, approximately 13% of which are singletons. Sequenced material: PBMCs, taken on the day of the yellow fever booster vaccination. The receptors stem from a man aged 25-40 years who received the YFV17D yellow fever vaccine.

The J gene is TRBJ2-3, the V gene TRBV12-3 or TRBV12-4; D might be TRBD1 or TRBD2, each matching 5 bases. Trimming pared 8 bases from V and 9 bases from J, leaving 9 bases between. The CDR3 is made up of 10 amino acids. The CDR3 DNA reads as TGTGCCAGCGGGACCCGGACGCAGTATTTT. Amino acids: CASGTRTQYF.

This chain uses TRBV7-8 with TRBJ1-1; D remains unclear. This CDR3 region has 15 residues. Germline V gene data show CDR1 as SGHVS and CDR2 as FQNEAQ. The V end lost 2 bases, the J end lost 1 base, and 11 bases lay between the germline ends. CDR3: CASSLSHGPNTEAFF. Written as DNA, the CDR3 is TGTGCCAGCAGCTTAAGTCATGGACCGAACACTGAAGCTTTCTTT.

The chain combines TRBV4-3 with TRBJ2-7; D might be TRBD2 (6 bases). Per the germline V gene, CDR1 is LGHNA and CDR2 is YSLEER. The CDR3 runs 15 residues. The ends were cut back, 3 bases at V and 3 bases at J, with 15 bases in the middle. CDR3: CASSHGLPSHYEQYF. DNA for the CDR3: TGCGCCAGCAGCCACGGACTACCTTCTCACTACGAGCAGTACTTC.

This clonotype was seen at least ten times. The DNA for the CDR3 is TGTGCCAGCAGTGAAGCGGGAGCCGAGTTCTTC. Residues: CASSEAGAEFF. The V and J genes are TRBV12-3 or TRBV12-4 and TRBJ2-1, with 8 bases aligning to TRBD2. Trimming removed 5 bases from V and 14 bases from J; junction bases left unmatched: 5. The CDR3 sequence is 11 residues long.

The chain couples TRBV4-3 to TRBJ2-7; D is possibly TRBD2 (5 bases). This CDR3 has 15 amino acids. Trimming took off 4 bases at V and 3 bases at J, with 16 bases between the two ends. Germline CDR1 and CDR2: LGHNA and YSLEER. CDR3 in DNA: TGCGCCAGCAGCCCTCAAGCGGTCGCACGCTACGAGCAGTACTTC. Its translation: CASSPQAVARYEQYF.

This clonotype was counted only a few times. CDR3 in DNA: TGTGCCACTGGGGAAGGGTTTGTTGCTTTCTTT. As protein: CATGEGFVAFF. The rearrangement uses TRBV6-5 and TRBJ1-1; no clear D. Trimming removed 10 bases at V and 11 bases at J, with 17 bases between. The CDR3 length is 11 residues. The V gene's germline CDR1 is MNHEY and CDR2 SVGAGI.

The chain has TRBV12-5 and TRBJ2-7, with D unresolved. Germline V lookup: CDR1 LGHNT, CDR2 FRNRAP. The CDR3 covers 13 residues. V dropped 6 bases and J dropped 3 bases, with 12 bases sitting between them. The CDR3 loop is CASGVGADYEQYF. In nucleotides, the CDR3 is TGTGCTAGTGGGGTAGGCGCAGACTACGAGCAGTACTTC.

This rearrangement joins TRBV12-3 or TRBV12-4 to TRBJ2-3, with D perhaps matching TRBD2 (6 bases). V shed 5 bases and J shed 9 bases, with 30 bases lying between them. The CDR3 runs to 18 residues. The CDR3, as DNA: TGTGCCAGCAGTGGATTCCCGGGACTCCACCGCCAATTTGACACGCAGTATTTT. Residues: CASSGFPGLHRQFDTQYF.

The CDR3 bases are TGTGCCAGCAGCTCCCGGGGCCCCGATCTGATATATTTT. This gives the protein CASSSRGPDLIYF. V gene TRBV5-6 combines with J gene TRBJ1-3; maybe TRBD1 (5 bases). V was shortened by 3 bases and J by 13 bases, with 17 bases between the two germline ends. There are 13 residues in the CDR3. CDR1 SGHDT and CDR2 YYEEEE come from the germline V gene.

The chain uses TRBV6-2 or TRBV6-3 and TRBJ2-7; 9 nucleotides agree with TRBD1. Germline-derived CDR1 and CDR2 are MNHEY and SVGEGT. With 6 bases clipped from V and 3 bases from J, the junction kept 9 bases outside the gene matches. CDR3 length equals 15 residues. The chain's CDR3 is CASRQTGQGFYEQYF. The CDR3 DNA reads as TGTGCCAGCAGGCAAACGGGACAGGGTTTCTACGAGCAGTACTTC.

This clonotype was counted a few times. The chain uses TRBV18 and TRBJ2-5, with TRBD1 matching over 9 bases. V lost 0 bases to trimming and J lost 4 bases; unmatched junction nucleotides: 6. Germline CDR1 KGHSH, CDR2 LQKENI. The CDR3 totals 16 residues. The CDR3 protein is CASSPPLGTGLETQYF. The CDR3, as DNA: TGTGCCAGCTCACCACCGCTGGGGACAGGGTTAGAGACCCAGTACTTC.

This clonotype showed up just a few times. The chain combines TRBV29-1 with TRBJ1-1; D not resolved. V lost 0 bases and J lost 0, with 5 bases in between. CDR1 and CDR2 (germline): SQVTM, ANQGSEA. CDR3 length: 13 amino acids. The CDR3 DNA reads TGCAGCGTTGAAGACGAGATGAACACTGAAGCTTTCTTT. Its protein is CSVEDEMNTEAFF.

The rearrangement joins TRBV20-1 to TRBJ1-2, with TRBD1 matching 8 bases. V dropped 3 bases and J dropped 6; count of bases not matched to a gene: 6. In germline, CDR1 is DFQATT, CDR2 SNEGSKA (reference sequence). The CDR3 is 13 amino acids. The CDR3 spells CSASRQGADGYTF. In DNA, the CDR3 is TGCAGTGCTAGTAGGCAGGGGGCTGATGGCTACACCTTC.

This clonotype showed up just a few times. V is TRBV20-1 and J is TRBJ2-2; tentative D call: TRBD1 (6 bases). The CDR3 totals 14 residues. Trimming stripped 1 base from V and 1 base from J, with 7 bases between. Germline V gene lookup returns CDR1 DFQATT and CDR2 SNEGSKA (reference sequence). CDR3 coding DNA: TGCAGTGCTAGAGTGGGACAGAACACCGGGGAGCTGTTTTTT. It is translated as CSARVGQNTGELFF.

The chain joins TRBV11-2 to TRBJ2-7; D is uncertain. Trimming pared 0 bases from V and 1 base from J, leaving 16 bases between. The germline CDR1 and CDR2 sequences are SGHAT and FQNNGV. CDR3 size: 17 residues. CDR3 sequence: CASSLEYSAPSSYEQYF. In nucleotides, the CDR3 is TGTGCCAGCAGCTTAGAGTACTCCGCGCCCTCTTCCTACGAGCAGTACTTC.

The table lists this clonotype with a few counts. The V and J genes are TRBV7-2 and TRBJ2-7; weak D call: TRBD1 (6 bases). The V gene's germline CDR1 is SGHTA and CDR2 FQGNSA. The ends were cut back, 4 bases at V and 3 bases at J, with 13 bases in the middle. The CDR3 runs 14 residues. The CDR3 region has the DNA TGTGCCAGCAGCTATTTCAGGGGTGGCTACGAGCAGTACTTC. Translation gives CASSYFRGGYEQYF.

V gene TRBV7-6 combines with J gene TRBJ2-7; D remains ambiguous. This CDR3 comprises 14 residues. CDR1 is SGHVS, CDR2 FNYEAQ, per germline. Trimming removed 0 bases from V and 6 bases from J, with 12 bases in between. CDR3 residues: CASSLAVGGGEQYF. Written as DNA, the CDR3 is TGTGCCAGCAGCTTAGCGGTGGGTGGCGGCGAGCAGTACTTC.

This clonotype has just a few counts. V gene TRBV20-1 combines with J gene TRBJ2-1, with 7 nucleotides matching TRBD2. Germline lookup yields CDR1 DFQATT and CDR2 SNEGSKA (reference sequence). The trim removed 1 base at V and 9 bases at J, leaving 6 bases unmatched. CDR3 size: 13 residues. In DNA, the CDR3 is TGCAGTGCTAGAGTTGCGGGAGTTGTTGAGCAGTTCTTC. The encoded protein is CSARVAGVVEQFF.

V and J are TRBV20-1 and TRBJ2-1; weak D call: TRBD2 (6 bases). The germline CDR1 and CDR2 sequences are DFQATT and SNEGSKA (reference sequence). The CDR3 has 15 amino acids. Trimming stripped 0 bases from V and 0 bases from J, with 9 bases between. CDR3 coding DNA: TGCAGTGCTAGAGATTGGGGGGACTCCTACAATGAGCAGTTCTTC. Residues: CSARDWGDSYNEQFF.

At least ten counts were recorded for this clonotype. In DNA form, the CDR3 reads TGTGCCAGCGGAGGGGGGTCGCTGAGGAGCTCCTACGAGCAGTACTTC. It encodes CASGGGSLRSSYEQYF. The chain uses TRBV6-5 and TRBJ2-7, with D tentatively TRBD1 or TRBD2 (6 bases each). Germline CDR1 and CDR2: MNHEY and SVGAGI. Between the trimmed V and J ends, which lost 8 bases and 0 bases, there was a span of 20 bases. CDR3 length equals 16 residues.

The chain couples TRBV15 to TRBJ2-1; TRBD2 is a possible D gene (6 bases). Looked up from germline, CDR1 is LNHNV and CDR2 is YYDKDF (reference sequence). This CDR3 has 14 amino acids. V was clipped by 1 base and J by 14 bases, with 18 bases between them. CDR3 loop: CATSRAEAGNKKFF. CDR3 DNA sequence: TGTGCCACCAGCAGAGCTGAAGCGGGCAATAAAAAGTTCTTC.

The chain recombines TRBV20-1 with TRBJ2-5; 10 positions agree with TRBD2. The germline CDR1 and CDR2 sequences are DFQATT and SNEGSKA (reference sequence). The CDR3 contains 16 residues. The J segment lost 1 base and the V segment lost 3 bases, leaving 8 bases of the junction unmatched. The CDR3 sequence: CSARSQGLAAQETQYF. CDR3 bases: TGCAGTGCTAGGTCCCAAGGACTAGCGGCCCAAGAGACCCAGTACTTC.

This chain links TRBV20-1 with TRBJ2-3, with TRBD2 identical over 11 bases. Looked up from germline, CDR1 is DFQATT and CDR2 is SNEGSKA (reference sequence). V lost 3 bases and J lost 0; bases outside the gene matches: 5. The CDR3 loop spans 16 amino acids. CDR3 bases: TGCAGTGCTAGCCCTAGCGGGAGGCCTAGCACAGATACGCAGTATTTT. This codes for CSASPSGRPSTDTQYF.

This clonotype showed up just a few times. V gene TRBV5-1 combines with J gene TRBJ2-2; D not certain. Germline lookup yields CDR1 SGHRS and CDR2 YFSETQ. The CDR3 is made up of 14 amino acids. Trimming shortened V by 0 bases and J by 3 bases, and 6 bases separated the two germline ends. The CDR3 DNA is TGCGCCAGCAGCTTGGTGGCGTACACCGGGGAGCTGTTTTTT. Residues: CASSLVAYTGELFF.

The DNA of the CDR3 is TGTGCCAGCAGCCACCCCTTAGGACCCGGGACTGAAGCTTTCTTT. It encodes CASSHPLGPGTEAFF. This chain uses TRBV6-2 or TRBV6-3 with TRBJ1-1; D is undetermined. Germline V gene lookup returns CDR1 MNHEY and CDR2 SVGEGT. There are 15 residues in the CDR3. Trimming pared 6 bases from V and 5 bases from J, leaving 19 bases between.

A few counts support this clonotype. The chain recombines TRBV5-4 with TRBJ2-1; 7 nucleotides align to TRBD2. With V trimmed by 4 bases and J by 10 bases, 5 bases remained unmatched. The germline CDR1 and CDR2 sequences are SGHNT and YYREEE (reference sequence). The length of the CDR3 is 12 residues. CDR3 DNA sequence: TGTGCCAGCAGCACCAGCGGGGAGGAGCAGTTCTTC. Its translation: CASSTSGEEQFF.

This clonotype turned up a few times. The chain links TRBV6-5 to TRBJ1-5; no clear D gene. V shed 5 bases and J shed 0 bases, with 11 bases lying between them. The CDR3 extends over 15 amino acids. The germline V gene has CDR1 MNHEY and CDR2 SVGAGI. The CDR3 DNA reads TGTGCCAGCAGTCACGAGCCAGATAGCAATCAGCCCCAGCATTTT. This encodes CASSHEPDSNQPQHF.

The chain links TRBV5-1 to TRBJ2-7; TRBD2 might be the D (6 bases). Trimming pared 3 bases from V and 7 bases from J, leaving 14 bases between. Germline V lookup: CDR1 SGHRS, CDR2 YFSETQ. The CDR3 consists of 13 residues. The chain's CDR3 is CASSSEGLLEQYF. For the CDR3, the DNA is TGCGCCAGCAGCTCGGAGGGCCTCCTGGAGCAGTACTTC. Combining the CDR3 with reference TRBV5-1 and TRBJ2-7 gives the whole variable domain KAGVTQTPRYLIKTRGQQVTLSCSPISGHRSVSWYQQTPGQGLQFLFEYFSETQRNKGNFPGRFSGRQFSNSRSEMNVSTLELGDSALYLCASSSEGLLEQYFGPGTRLTVT.

The chain is built from TRBV10-1 and TRBJ2-3; possibly TRBD1 for D (6 bases). The CDR3 has 16 amino acids. The V end was cut by 2 bases, the J end by 11 bases, with 23 bases between. Germline CDR1 and CDR2: WNHNN and SYGVQD (reference sequence). CDR3 sequence (DNA): TGCGCCAGCAGTGAGGGGGGCGGCAGACTGGAAGGAGAGCAGTATTTT. Amino acids: CASSEGGGRLEGEQYF.